This TCR beta chain was recovered during a study of neurological immune-mediated disorders. This clonotype has at least ten counts. V lost 4 bases and J lost 2; bases outside the gene matches: 5. The V gene's germline CDR1 is SSHAT and CDR2 FNYEAQ (reference sequence). The CDR3 is made up of 14 amino acids. Synthesis of cDNA used 5'RACE (with 10-nucleotide random UMIs). Each CDR3 protein is one row after TCRdb ran MiXCR on the 5' RACE reads. The sample includes 71,000 or so distinct CDR3 sequences, 5% to 5.5% of them seen just once. The chain carries TRBV7-7 and TRBJ2-7, with 7 positions matching TRBD2. Sequencing input: PBMCs. The sequence was obtained from a woman in her 30s with multiple sclerosis. The CDR3 bases are TGTGCCAGCAGCTCCCTGAGCGGGACCTACGAGCAGTACTTC. Translated: CASSSLSGTYEQYF.